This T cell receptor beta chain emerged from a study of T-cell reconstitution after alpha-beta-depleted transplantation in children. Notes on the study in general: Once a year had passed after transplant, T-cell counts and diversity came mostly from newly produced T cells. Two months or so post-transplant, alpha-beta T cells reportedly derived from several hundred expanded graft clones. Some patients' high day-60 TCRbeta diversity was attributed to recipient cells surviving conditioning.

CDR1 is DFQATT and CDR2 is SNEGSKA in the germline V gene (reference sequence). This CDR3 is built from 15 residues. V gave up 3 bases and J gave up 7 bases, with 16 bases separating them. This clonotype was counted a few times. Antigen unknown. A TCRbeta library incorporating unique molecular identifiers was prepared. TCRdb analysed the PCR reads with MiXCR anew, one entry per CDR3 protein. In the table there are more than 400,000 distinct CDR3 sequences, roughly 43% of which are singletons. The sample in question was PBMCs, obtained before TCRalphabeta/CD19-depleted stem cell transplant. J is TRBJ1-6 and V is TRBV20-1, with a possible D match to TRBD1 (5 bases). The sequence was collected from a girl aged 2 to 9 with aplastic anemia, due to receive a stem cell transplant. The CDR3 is CSASFRAPRNSPLHF. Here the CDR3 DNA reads TGCAGTGCTAGTTTCAGGGCCCCGCGCAATTCACCCCTCCACTTT.